The 10 T cell receptor beta chains reported below all come from one sample, sequenced in a study of blood T cells in healthy people across ages. A second PCR, run for about 6 to 12 cycles, used a sample-barcoded 5' primer plus a J-beta primer mix. Using its own MiXCR run on the 5' RACE reads, TCRdb lists one record per CDR3 protein. The sample holds more than 1,400,000 distinct CDR3 sequences, roughly 45% seen once. The source material was blood. These receptor sequences come from a woman under 30 in good health.

The chain combines TRBV12-3 or TRBV12-4 with TRBJ1-2, with 8 nucleotides matching TRBD1. With 8 bases clipped from V and 5 bases from J, the junction kept 10 bases outside the gene matches. The length of the CDR3 is 14 residues. CDR3 loop: CASLKFRDRYGYTF. The CDR3 region has the DNA TGTGCCAGCCTTAAATTCCGGGACAGGTATGGCTACACCTTC.

The chain combines TRBV9 with TRBJ2-1; TRBD2 matches 8 bases. V lost 2 bases and J lost 2; bases outside the gene matches: 3. Germline-derived CDR1 and CDR2 are SGDLS and YYNGEE. This CDR3 is built from 15 residues. CDR3 amino acids: CASSVGRGAYNEQFF. The CDR3 bases are TGTGCCAGCAGCGTCGGGCGGGGGGCCTACAATGAGCAGTTCTTC.

This clonotype was observed at least ten times. The V gene is TRBV6-5, the J gene TRBJ2-7; D gene unclear. The CDR3 length is 14 residues. The V gene lost 2 bases and the J gene lost 3 bases, with 11 bases spanning the gap. The germline gives CDR1 MNHEY, CDR2 SVGAGI. This CDR3 is CASSYDAQRYEQYF. CDR3 nucleotides: TGTGCCAGCAGTTACGATGCACAGCGCTACGAGCAGTACTTC.

J is TRBJ1-5 and V is TRBV6-1; 9 bases are a match to TRBD1. CDR1 MNHNS and CDR2 SASEGT come from the germline V gene. V dropped 8 bases and J dropped 1; count of bases not matched to a gene: 12. This CDR3 spans 17 amino acids. CDR3 sequence: CASAGQGRAGSNQPQHF. As DNA, the CDR3 is TGTGCCAGCGCGGGACAGGGAAGGGCCGGGAGCAATCAGCCCCAGCATTTT.

The chain couples TRBV4-1 to TRBJ2-5; TRBD2 matches at 10 bases. The length of the CDR3 is 17 residues. V shed 1 base, J shed 1 base, and the junction held 6 bases outside the gene matches. Germline V lookup: CDR1 MGHRA, CDR2 YSYEKL. CDR3 region: CASSQALGLAAQETQYF. The CDR3 nucleotides read TGCGCCAGCAGCCAAGCCCTCGGACTAGCGGCCCAAGAGACCCAGTACTTC.

V gene TRBV28 combines with J gene TRBJ1-5, with 7 bases fitting TRBD1. Looked up from germline, CDR1 is MDHEN and CDR2 is SYDVKM. With V trimmed by 7 bases and J by 0 bases, 3 bases remained unmatched. CDR3 length equals 14 residues. As DNA, the CDR3 is TGTGCCAGCAAAGGGACAGCTAGCAATCAGCCCCAGCATTTT. It codes for CASKGTASNQPQHF. Combining the CDR3 with reference TRBV28 and TRBJ1-5 gives the whole variable domain DVKVTQSSRYLVKRTGEKVFLECVQDMDHENMFWYRQDPGLGLRLIYFSYDVKMKEKGDIPEGYSVSREKKERFSLILESASTNQTSMYLCASKGTASNQPQHFGDGTRLSIL.

Points on this clonotype: A junction end diverges from the germline sequence, so it may reflect a read error. The chain has TRBV5-1 and TRBJ2-7; TRBD1 might be the D (6 bases). This CDR3 is built from 14 residues. Germline lookup yields CDR1 SGHRS and CDR2 YFSETQ. Here the CDR3 DNA reads TGCGCCAGCAGCCACGGACAGCCCTCCGACGAGCAGTACTTC. Residues: CASSHGQPSDEQYF.

This chain joins TRBV18 and TRBJ1-5, with D unclear. The CDR3 loop spans 16 amino acids. The ends were cut back, 6 bases at V and 0 bases at J, with 15 bases in the middle. Germline CDR1 is KGHSH and CDR2 is LQKENI. CDR3 residues: CASSAGSTHSNQPQHF. DNA of the CDR3: TGTGCCAGCTCGGCGGGGAGTACTCATAGCAATCAGCCCCAGCATTTT.

The chain joins TRBV6-6 to TRBJ1-2; tentatively, D is TRBD1 (5 bases). This CDR3 contains 15 residues. Between the trimmed V and J ends, which lost 5 bases and 4 bases, there was a span of 17 bases. CDR1 and CDR2 from the germline V gene are MNHNY and SVGAGI (reference sequence). The DNA of the CDR3 is TGTGCCAGCAGTCCGGCGGTACCAGGGCCCTATGGCTACACCTTC. As protein: CASSPAVPGPYGYTF.

On this clonotype itself: Being one base from a much bigger clone, this may be a read error. The J gene is TRBJ2-6, the V gene TRBV5-6, with D perhaps matching TRBD2 (7 bases). Germline assignment: CDR1 SGHDT and CDR2 YYEEEE. The CDR3 length is 16 residues. V was pared by 7 bases and J by 1 base, with 15 bases between. CDR3 region: CASADGGLSGANVLTF. CDR3 nucleotide sequence: TGTGCCAGCGCTGACGGGGGGCTGTCTGGGGCCAACGTCCTGACTTTC.